This T cell receptor (beta chain) appears in the sequencing data of a study of chemoradiotherapy in HPV16-positive cancers (dated by TCRdb to 2022 to 2024). Background for the entire study: Using functional T-cell assays on cells from two HPV16-positive patients, the researchers defined candidate HPV-specific T-cell clones and common TCR motifs. TCR repertoires from 86 patients with HPV-related cancers were then used to track the candidate HPV-specific TCRs and motifs. The study asked whether T-cell immunity against the HPV oncoproteins E6 and E7 changes during chemoradiotherapy and whether it affects survival. What the work shows at the level of the full study, not this receptor alone: Improved recurrence-free survival in HPV16-positive patients was associated with expansion of HPV-responsive T cells during chemoradiotherapy. The functional definition of HPV-specific T cells came from only a couple of HPV16-positive patients, and the survival association was reported for HPV16-positive patients. Expansion of candidate HPV-specific clones and E7-related TCR motifs was observed in the tumor microenvironment during treatment, whereas no such expansion was observed for non-HPV-specific T cells.

From a lookup of the germline V gene, CDR1 and CDR2 are SGHVS and FQNEAQ. V is cut by 1 base and J by 4 bases, and the space between the germline ends is 7 bases. The CDR3 runs 13 residues from the cysteine to the phenylalanine. Kept here is only the CDR3 DNA, which spans 39 bases and is read in frame from base 1. In regard to this clone: The antigen it binds to is not known. Qualities for individual bases were not recorded, and no much larger clone is one base off.

Repertoires were sampled multiple times during chemoradiotherapy, which allowed clonal expansion in the tumor microenvironment to be followed. Library construction relied on the immunoSEQ multiplex PCR assay. The source is immuneACCESS, and TCRdb retained only in-frame sequences with V and J called. Part of the clones is not carried over; for the studies checked, unresolved V genes explain less than half of this, and the remainder is unexplained. A total of approximately 12,000 clones appear in this sample, approximately 90% of them only once. The ten largest clones represent about 1.7% of the sample.

The V gene is TRBV7-8 and the J gene is TRBJ1-1; no confident D gene assignment can be made. The receptor was isolated from a human donor with HPV-associated anogenital cancer. Sequenced here: blood, sampled from a patient who underwent chemoradiotherapy. The DNA sequence follows: TGTGCCAGCAGCTTAGTCACAAGCACTGAAGCTTTCTTT. Its coded protein is CASSLVTSTEAFF.